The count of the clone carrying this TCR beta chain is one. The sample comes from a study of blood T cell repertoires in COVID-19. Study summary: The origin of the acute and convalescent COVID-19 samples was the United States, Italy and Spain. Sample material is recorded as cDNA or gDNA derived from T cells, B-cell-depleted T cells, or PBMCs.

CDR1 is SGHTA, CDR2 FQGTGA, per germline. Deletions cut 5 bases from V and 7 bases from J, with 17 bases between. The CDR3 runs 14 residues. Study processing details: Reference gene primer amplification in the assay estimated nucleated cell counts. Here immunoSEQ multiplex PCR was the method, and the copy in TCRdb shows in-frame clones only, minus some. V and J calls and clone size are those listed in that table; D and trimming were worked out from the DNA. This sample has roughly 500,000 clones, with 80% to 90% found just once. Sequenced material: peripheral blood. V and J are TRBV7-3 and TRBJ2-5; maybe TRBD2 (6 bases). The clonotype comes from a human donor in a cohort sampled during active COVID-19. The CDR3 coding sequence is TGTGCCAGCAGCCCAACGTACGGGGGTGGGACCCAGTACTTC. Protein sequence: CASSPTYGGGTQYF.